The 15 T cell receptor beta chains below all came from one sample that was sequenced in a study of technical replicates of blood from a handful of donors. Sequencing was performed with immunoSEQ multiplex PCR; in TCRdb, only in-frame clones are kept and a portion is missing. The profile shows about 79,000 clones, about 90% of them singletons. The sequenced sample consisted of T cells isolated from PBMCs. The origin of the receptors is a human donor in good health. Some clones in this sample may be carry-over from other donors' samples.

The chain combines TRBV6-1 with TRBJ2-7; 9 positions agree with TRBD2. The CDR3 totals 17 residues. J lost 13 bases, V lost 3 bases, and 22 bases had no gene match. The germline gives CDR1 MNHNS, CDR2 SASEGT. CDR3 bases: TGTGCCAGCAGTGAGAATCATGATAGGTTGGCGGGAGGGCAAAAATACTTC. Its protein is CASSENHDRLAGGQKYF.

The chain links TRBV7-2 to TRBJ1-5, with a weak D call TRBD1 (6 bases). The CDR3 contains 16 residues. Germline values: CDR1 SGHTA, CDR2 FQGNSA. Trimming removed 2 bases at V and 4 bases at J, with 15 bases between. CDR3 sequence: CASSLSGGASNQPQHF. The CDR3 DNA reads TGTGCCAGCAGCTTATCTGGGGGCGCATCGAATCAGCCCCAGCATTTT.

The chain combines TRBV25-1 with TRBJ2-7; no clear D gene. The CDR3 is made up of 12 amino acids. V was trimmed by 6 bases and J by 3 bases, leaving 9 bases between them. Germline V lookup: CDR1 MGHDK, CDR2 SYGVNS. The CDR3 bases are TGTGCCAGCAGCCTTAACGGCTACGAGCAGTACTTC. This translates into CASSLNGYEQYF.

V is TRBV6-6 and J is TRBJ1-2, with 8 bases matching TRBD1. The V gene's germline CDR1 is MNHNY and CDR2 SVGAGI (reference sequence). V lost 0 bases and J lost 4; bases outside the gene matches: 7. CDR3 length: 16 residues. The CDR3 protein is CASSYSLDRDVYGYTF. CDR3 DNA: TGTGCCAGCAGTTACTCGCTGGACAGGGACGTCTATGGCTACACCTTC.

V gene TRBV30 combines with J gene TRBJ1-2; unclear D gene. V was trimmed by 3 bases and J by 4 bases, leaving 9 bases between them. CDR1 and CDR2 from the germline V gene are GTSNPN and SVGIG (reference sequence). The CDR3 has 12 amino acids. Here the CDR3 DNA reads TGTGCCTGGAGCACGGACTTCTATGGCTACACCTTC. As protein: CAWSTDFYGYTF.

The genes are TRBV6-1 and TRBJ2-7; 10 nucleotides agree with TRBD1. With V trimmed by 10 bases and J by 4 bases, 7 bases remained unmatched. The CDR3 loop spans 13 amino acids. CDR1 and CDR2 (germline): MNHNS, SASEGT. The CDR3 sequence: CATGQGVSYEQYF. CDR3 DNA sequence: TGTGCCACCGGACAGGGGGTTTCGTACGAGCAGTACTTC.

The V and J genes are TRBV6-4 and TRBJ1-4; TRBD1 might be the D (5 bases). This CDR3 has 13 residues. The V and J ends lost 0 bases and 7 bases respectively, with 6 bases between them. The V gene's germline CDR1 is MRHNA and CDR2 SNTAGT. The CDR3, as DNA: TGTGCCAGCAGTGACTCGCAGGGTGAAAAACTGTTTTTT. Its translation: CASSDSQGEKLFF.

The chain couples TRBV10-3 to TRBJ1-5; D unclear. CDR1 is ENHRY, CDR2 SYGVKD, per germline. V was clipped by 0 bases and J by 6 bases, with 9 bases between them. This CDR3 has 14 residues. CDR3 DNA sequence: TGTGCCATCAGTGAGTCGGGAGGGTTTCAGCCCCAGCATTTT. Translated: CAISESGGFQPQHF.

The genes are TRBV6-5 and TRBJ2-7, with TRBD1 matching over 7 bases. The V gene end was trimmed by 5 bases and the J gene end by 0 bases; junction bases not matched to a gene: 4. Germline loops: CDR1 MNHEY, CDR2 SVGAGI. The CDR3 has 14 residues. CDR3 protein: CASSGQELSYEQYF. CDR3 in DNA: TGTGCCAGCAGTGGACAGGAGCTCTCCTACGAGCAGTACTTC.

The genes are TRBV2 and TRBJ1-1, with 7 bases lining up with TRBD1. J gave up 0 bases and V 7 bases, and 5 bases lay outside the gene matches. CDR1 is SNHLY, CDR2 FYNNEI, per germline. CDR3 length: 14 residues. The CDR3 DNA reads as TGTGCCAGCACACAGGGGAGCATGAACACTGAAGCTTTCTTT. This codes for CASTQGSMNTEAFF.

The chain joins TRBV19 to TRBJ2-7; 8 bases are a match to TRBD1. The CDR3 is made up of 15 amino acids. With 5 bases clipped from V and 5 bases from J, the junction kept 11 bases outside the gene matches. Germline lookup yields CDR1 LNHDA and CDR2 SQIVND (reference sequence). CDR3 sequence reads: CASSFLGTGFNEQYF. For the CDR3, the DNA is TGTGCCAGTAGTTTCTTAGGGACAGGTTTCAACGAGCAGTACTTC.

The chain employs TRBV9 and TRBJ2-5; 8 bases are a match to TRBD2. The trim removed 4 bases at V and 5 bases at J, leaving 10 bases unmatched. The CDR3 runs to 15 residues. Per the germline V gene, CDR1 is SGDLS and CDR2 is YYNGEE. The CDR3 DNA follows: TGTGCCAGCAGCCCCTATTATAGCGGGGTGGAGACCCAGTACTTC. The encoded protein is CASSPYYSGVETQYF.

V and J are TRBV28 and TRBJ2-7; D might be TRBD2 (6 bases). CDR1 MDHEN and CDR2 SYDVKM come from the germline V gene. The CDR3 covers 12 residues. V was trimmed by 5 bases and J by 5 bases, leaving 10 bases between them. The CDR3 protein is CASSDPGDEQYF. Here the CDR3 DNA reads TGTGCCAGCAGTGACCCGGGGGACGAGCAGTACTTC.

The chain couples TRBV27 to TRBJ2-6; TRBD1 might be the D (6 bases). CDR3 length: 15 amino acids. V gave up 5 bases and J gave up 4 bases, with 12 bases separating them. Germline V CDR1 and CDR2: MNHEY, SMNVEV (reference sequence). This CDR3 is CASSPAGAGANVLTF. DNA of the CDR3: TGTGCCAGCAGTCCGGCAGGGGCAGGGGCCAACGTCCTGACTTTC.

The gene calls are TRBV30 and TRBJ1-6; 7 bases are a match to TRBD1. V dropped 6 bases and J dropped 16; count of bases not matched to a gene: 6. From germline, CDR1 is GTSNPN and CDR2 SVGIG (reference sequence). The CDR3 length is 10 residues. CDR3 protein: CACIKGQLHF. CDR3 bases: TGTGCCTGTATTAAGGGACAGCTCCACTTT.